These 9 T cell receptor beta chains were all obtained from the same sample, sequenced in a study of T-cell memory formation after mild COVID-19. TCRdb used MiXCR to reprocess the 5' RACE reads, holding one entry per CDR3 protein. The table records around 340,000 distinct CDR3 sequences, 15% to 20% of them present only once. Source material: PBMCs or a T cell subset sorted from them (not recorded which). The origin of the receptors is a man aged 18-30 years who had mild COVID-19 (a few samples of this study predate the infection). Cell type and time point are not known.

This clonotype was counted many times. This chain uses TRBV12-3 or TRBV12-4 with TRBJ2-1; 11 bases fit TRBD2. V shed 5 bases and J 8 bases; nucleotides not matched to a gene: 8. The length of the CDR3 is 15 residues. The CDR3 here is CASSTLAGEWDEQFF. DNA for the CDR3: TGTGCCAGCAGTACACTAGCGGGGGAATGGGATGAGCAGTTCTTC.

This clonotype was recorded many times. The chain employs TRBV4-2 and TRBJ2-3; no firm D call. Germline V CDR1 and CDR2: LGHNA, YNFKEQ. This CDR3 has 16 residues. The V end was cut by 0 bases, the J end by 0 bases, with 10 bases between. The CDR3 DNA reads TGTGCCAGCAGCCAAGACGGGCCTCCTAGCACAGATACGCAGTATTTT. As protein: CASSQDGPPSTDTQYF.

The chain links TRBV7-6 to TRBJ2-7; D call uncertain. The CDR3 sequence is 12 residues long. Germline loops: CDR1 SGHVS, CDR2 FNYEAQ. Trimming took 2 bases from V and 4 from J, leaving 6 bases between them. For the CDR3, the DNA is TGTGCCAGCAGCTTAAGACCGTACGAGCAGTACTTC. Its protein is CASSLRPYEQYF.

This clonotype was counted only a few times. The rearrangement links TRBV6-5 to TRBJ1-1; 8 nucleotides agree with TRBD1. The germline V gene has CDR1 MNHEY and CDR2 SVGAGI. The CDR3 is made up of 15 amino acids. J was trimmed by 3 bases and V by 6 bases; bases with no gene match: 9. In nucleotides, the CDR3 is TGTGCCAGCAGCCGTAGACAGGGGAGGGACACTGAAGCTTTCTTT. Translated, it gives CASSRRQGRDTEAFF.

There are many counts of this clonotype. The V call is TRBV7-6, the J call TRBJ2-3, with 7 bases identical to TRBD2. J was trimmed by 1 base and V by 5 bases; bases with no gene match: 9. The germline gives CDR1 SGHVS, CDR2 FNYEAQ. CDR3 length: 16 residues. CDR3 bases: TGTGCCAGCAGCCCGAGGTATACTAGCGGCACAGATACGCAGTATTTT. Protein sequence: CASSPRYTSGTDTQYF.

The rearrangement links TRBV19 to TRBJ1-6, with 7 positions matching TRBD1. The trim removed 4 bases at V and 8 bases at J, leaving 8 bases unmatched. Germline V gene sequence: CDR1 LNHDA, CDR2 SQIVND (reference sequence). The CDR3 sequence is 15 residues long. The CDR3 nucleotides are TGTGCCAGTAGTACGGAACAGGGGAATGATTCACCCCTCCACTTT. Amino acids: CASSTEQGNDSPLHF.

This clonotype was observed a handful of times. This chain links TRBV7-2 with TRBJ2-3; D may be TRBD2 (5 bases). The CDR3 is 16 residues long. With 3 bases removed from V and 4 bases from J, the gap between germline ends came to 17 bases. Germline lookup yields CDR1 SGHTA and CDR2 FQGNSA. The CDR3 sequence: CASSFMSSTPPDTQYF. The CDR3, as DNA: TGTGCCAGCAGCTTCATGTCTAGCACCCCCCCAGATACGCAGTATTTT.

This clonotype has a handful of counts. In nucleotides, the CDR3 is TGTGCCAGCAGCTTAATTGGGGGGCTTGAGCAGTTCTTC. This codes for CASSLIGGLEQFF. This chain uses TRBV11-2 with TRBJ2-1; D might be TRBD1 or TRBD2, each matching 6 bases. The CDR3 sequence is 13 residues long. V shed 2 bases and J shed 9 bases, with 11 bases lying between them. Germline assignment: CDR1 SGHAT and CDR2 FQNNGV.

This clonotype has only a few counts. This sequence joins TRBV29-1 and TRBJ1-1; D unresolved. CDR3 length: 9 residues. Trimming shortened V by 6 bases and J by 3 bases, and 2 bases separated the two germline ends. The germline V gene encodes CDR1 SQVTM and CDR2 ANQGSEA. The DNA of the CDR3 is TGCAGCGTCGACACTGAAGCTTTCTTT. Translation: CSVDTEAFF.